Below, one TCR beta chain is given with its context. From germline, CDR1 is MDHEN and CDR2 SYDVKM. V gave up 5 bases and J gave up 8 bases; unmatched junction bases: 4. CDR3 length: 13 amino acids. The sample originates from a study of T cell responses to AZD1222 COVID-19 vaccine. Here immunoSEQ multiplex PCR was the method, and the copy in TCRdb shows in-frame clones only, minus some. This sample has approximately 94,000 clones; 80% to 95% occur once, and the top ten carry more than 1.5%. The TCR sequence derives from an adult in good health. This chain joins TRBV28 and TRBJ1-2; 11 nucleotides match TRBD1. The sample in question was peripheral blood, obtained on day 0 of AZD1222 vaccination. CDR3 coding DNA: TGTGCCAGCAGTCCGGACAGGGGGCAAGGCTACACCTTC. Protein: CASSPDRGQGYTF.